The 24 T cell receptor beta chains reported below all come from one sample, sequenced in a study of blood T cell repertoires in COVID-19 (dated by TCRdb to 2020 to 2021). The library was made by the immunoSEQ multiplex PCR assay. Sourced from immuneACCESS, this table was stored by TCRdb with only in-frame sequences that have V and J called. A share of the clones is absent; for the studies checked, an unresolved V gene accounts for under half, and the remainder has no known explanation. For this sample there are over 200,000 clones; roughly 91% appear just once. The ten largest clones represent 4% of the sample. Sequenced: PBMCs or T cells enriched from blood (not recorded which). Receptors originate from a woman in her twenties or thirties with acute COVID-19.

The chain uses TRBV7-9 and TRBJ1-6; TRBD1 matches 8 bases. V shed 4 bases and J 9 bases; nucleotides not matched to a gene: 5. This CDR3 has 14 amino acids. In germline, CDR1 is SEHNR, CDR2 FQNEAQ (reference sequence). In DNA, the CDR3 is TGTGCCAGCAGCTACCAGGACAGGGCTTCACCCCTCCACTTT. Its translation: CASSYQDRASPLHF.

The chain carries TRBV28 and TRBJ1-5; tentative D call: TRBD1 (6 bases). V gave up 2 bases and J gave up 7 bases, with 12 bases separating them. CDR1 and CDR2 (germline): MDHEN, SYDVKM. This CDR3 region has 14 residues. CDR3 nucleotide sequence: TGTGCCAGCAGTTTAGCCCACAGGGAACAGCCCCAGCATTTT. Its protein is CASSLAHREQPQHF.

This clone was counted once. In DNA form, the CDR3 reads TGTGCCAGCAGCGACGATCCGGGACTAGCTTACAATGAGCAGTTCTTC. Translated, it gives CASSDDPGLAYNEQFF. The rearrangement links TRBV5-5 to TRBJ2-1, with TRBD2 matching 9 bases. Germline values: CDR1 SGHKS, CDR2 YYEKEE (reference sequence). V gave up 4 bases and J gave up 4 bases; unmatched junction bases: 9. CDR3 size: 16 residues.

The chain links TRBV18 to TRBJ1-4; D possibly corresponds to TRBD1 (5 bases). The CDR3 extends over 13 amino acids. The germline CDR1 and CDR2 sequences are KGHSH and LQKENI. V lost 5 bases to trimming and J lost 8 bases, with 12 bases between them. The CDR3 nucleotides are TGTGCCAGCTCAAGCGGGGGAGGAGAAAAACTGTTTTTT. Amino acid sequence: CASSSGGGEKLFF.

This sequence joins TRBV30 and TRBJ1-1, with TRBD1 as a possible D gene (6 bases). Between the trimmed V and J ends, which lost 2 bases and 7 bases, there was a span of 23 bases. Looked up from germline, CDR1 is GTSNPN and CDR2 is SVGIG (reference sequence). The CDR3 has 16 residues. The CDR3 nucleotides are TGTGCCTGGAGTCCCAGGGGCTACAGCGGGGGGCATGAAGCTTTCTTT. It yields the protein CAWSPRGYSGGHEAFF. Drawing the rest from reference TRBV30 and TRBJ1-1, the complete variable domain is SQTIHQWPATLVQPVGSPLSLECTVEGTSNPNLYWYRQAAGRGLQLLFYSVGIGQISSEVPQNLSASRPQDRQFILSSKKLLLSDSGFYLCAWSPRGYSGGHEAFFGQGTRLTVV.

CDR3 DNA: TGCGCCAGCAGCCGGACTAGCGGCCACACCGGGGAGCTGTTTTTT. Translating it yields CASSRTSGHTGELFF. The chain has TRBV4-1 and TRBJ2-2; TRBD2 aligns across 10 bases. Germline V lookup: CDR1 MGHRA, CDR2 YSYEKL. CDR3 length: 15 residues. J gave up 3 bases and V 4 bases, and 2 bases lay outside the gene matches.

The chain employs TRBV19 and TRBJ2-7; the match to TRBD2 covers 11 bases. Germline V gene data show CDR1 as LNHDA and CDR2 as SQIVND (reference sequence). V lost 6 bases and J lost 1; bases outside the gene matches: 8. The CDR3 has 16 amino acids. CDR3 sequence reads: CASRPRTSGGSYEQYF. The DNA for the CDR3 is TGTGCCAGTAGACCTCGCACTAGCGGGGGTTCCTACGAGCAGTACTTC.

The chain uses TRBV29-1 and TRBJ1-1, with D possibly being TRBD1 (5 bases). This CDR3 has 14 residues. In germline, CDR1 is SQVTM, CDR2 ANQGSEA. Trimming shortened V by 3 bases and J by 1 base, and 12 bases separated the two germline ends. CDR3 sequence (DNA): TGCAGCGTTGACCCGGGGACTGAGAACACTGAAGCTTTCTTT. Its protein product is CSVDPGTENTEAFF.

The rearrangement joins TRBV5-1 to TRBJ1-6, with D unclear. The germline CDR1 and CDR2 sequences are SGHRS and YFSETQ. CDR3 length: 16 residues. V was shortened by 5 bases and J by 1 base, with 13 bases between the two germline ends. CDR3 loop: CASSPTEGSYNSPLHF. The CDR3 DNA reads as TGCGCCAGCAGTCCCACGGAGGGATCCTATAATTCACCCCTCCACTTT.

This clone was observed a single time. The rearrangement uses TRBV6-6 and TRBJ1-3; perhaps TRBD1 as D (5 bases). Germline V gene sequence: CDR1 MNHNY, CDR2 SVGAGI (reference sequence). The CDR3 length is 14 residues. Trimming shortened V by 4 bases and J by 4 bases, and 11 bases separated the two germline ends. The CDR3 protein is CASSSPGEGNTIYF. The CDR3 DNA reads TGTGCCAGCAGTTCCCCGGGGGAGGGAAACACCATATATTTT.

This clone was counted a few times. The rearrangement joins TRBV19 to TRBJ1-1, with a weak D call TRBD1 (6 bases). Trimming stripped 4 bases from V and 4 bases from J, with 13 bases between. Germline V CDR1 and CDR2: LNHDA, SQIVND (reference sequence). CDR3 length: 14 amino acids. CDR3 sequence (DNA): TGTGCCAGTAGTACCTTGAGGGGGGGCACTGAAGCTTTCTTT. Amino acids: CASSTLRGGTEAFF.

This clone was seen a single time. The V gene is TRBV29-1, the J gene TRBJ2-3; D unclear. This CDR3 has 10 residues. The V gene lost 7 bases and the J gene lost 9 bases, with 11 bases spanning the gap. Germline assignment: CDR1 SQVTM and CDR2 ANQGSEA. DNA of the CDR3: TGCAGCGCCGAGTCCTCGACGCAGTATTTT. Its protein is CSAESSTQYF.

This rearrangement joins TRBV30 to TRBJ1-2, with D perhaps matching TRBD1 (5 bases). V lost 1 base and J 8 bases, leaving 14 bases between the germline ends. Per the germline V gene, CDR1 is GTSNPN and CDR2 is SVGIG (reference sequence). CDR3 length equals 13 residues. CDR3 in DNA: TGTGCCTGGAGTGACCTTGACAGACGGGGCTACACCTTC. Its protein product is CAWSDLDRRGYTF.

Details on this clone: Its ends do not fully match the called genes, so a read error is possible. The rearrangement links TRBV6-1 to TRBJ2-7, with D possibly being TRBD2 (5 bases). This CDR3 is built from 14 residues. Looked up from germline, CDR1 is MNHNS and CDR2 is SASEGT. The CDR3 bases are TGTGCCAGCAGTGAAGCTGTTCCACCTCGGAAAGCGGACTTC. Its protein product is CASSEAVPPRKADF.

This clone has only one observation. CDR3 residues: CASSAGGGYTF. CDR3 DNA: TGTGCCAGCAGTGCCGGGGGAGGCTACACCTTC. The chain joins TRBV12-3 or TRBV12-4 to TRBJ1-2; perhaps TRBD1 as D (5 bases). This CDR3 comprises 11 residues. V lost 5 bases, J lost 8 bases, and 9 bases lay in between.

The chain employs TRBV7-2 and TRBJ2-4; D is unclear. The CDR3 spans 12 residues. Per the germline V gene, CDR1 is SGHTA and CDR2 is FQGNSA. The V end was cut by 6 bases, the J end by 5 bases, with 8 bases between. The CDR3 nucleotides read TGTGCCAGCAGTAGATCGGAAAACATTCAGTACTTC. Translated, it gives CASSRSENIQYF.

This sequence joins TRBV27 and TRBJ2-1, with a tentative D call TRBD2 (5 bases). V lost 6 bases, J lost 6 bases, and 9 bases lay in between. CDR3 length: 12 residues. CDR1 and CDR2 from the germline V gene are MNHEY and SMNVEV (reference sequence). DNA for the CDR3: TGTGCCAGCAGAGCCGCGGGCAATGAGCAGTTCTTC. As protein: CASRAAGNEQFF.

This clone has just one count. CDR3 sequence reads: CASSETTGGWVMDEQYF. In nucleotides, the CDR3 is TGTGCCAGCAGCGAGACAACAGGTGGGTGGGTAATGGACGAGCAGTACTTC. This chain joins TRBV3-1 (or the pseudogene TRBV3-2) and TRBJ2-7, with D possibly TRBD1 on 5 matching bases. The ends were cut back, 5 bases at V and 5 bases at J, with 25 bases in the middle. The germline CDR1 and CDR2 sequences are LGHDT and YNNKEL (reference sequence). The CDR3 is 17 residues long.

The chain employs TRBV5-1 and TRBJ2-2; TRBD1 is a possible D gene (5 bases). Germline V gives CDR1 SGHRS, CDR2 YFSETQ. Trimming stripped 5 bases from V and 1 base from J, with 6 bases between. This CDR3 comprises 13 residues. The DNA for the CDR3 is TGCGCCAGCAGTACAGGGAACACCGGGGAGCTGTTTTTT. Translated: CASSTGNTGELFF.

The rearrangement links TRBV9 to TRBJ1-2; 8 nucleotides align to TRBD1. J lost 4 bases, V lost 4 bases, and 6 bases had no gene match. Germline V gene data show CDR1 as SGDLS and CDR2 as YYNGEE. The CDR3 sequence is 14 residues long. CDR3 in DNA: TGTGCCAGCAGCCCCGGACAGGGTGGCTATGGCTACACCTTC. It encodes CASSPGQGGYGYTF.

The chain joins TRBV5-1 to TRBJ1-1, with D unclear. CDR1 and CDR2 (germline): SGHRS, YFSETQ. V was trimmed by 0 bases and J by 4 bases, leaving 7 bases between them. This CDR3 has 13 amino acids. In DNA, the CDR3 is TGCGCCAGCAGCTTGGAAGTGGCCACTGAAGCTTTCTTT. Its protein product is CASSLEVATEAFF.

The chain is built from TRBV27 and TRBJ1-2, with 11 bases that match TRBD1. V trimming: 5 bases; J trimming: 5 bases; junction bases outside the gene matches: 7. CDR3 length: 15 residues. CDR1 is MNHEY and CDR2 is SMNVEV in the germline V gene (reference sequence). The CDR3: CASSPPGTGGYGYTF. In DNA, the CDR3 is TGTGCCAGCAGTCCACCCGGGACAGGGGGTTATGGCTACACCTTC.

This sequence joins TRBV27 and TRBJ2-5; 9 bases are shared with TRBD1. The J segment lost 5 bases and the V segment lost 4 bases, leaving 8 bases of the junction unmatched. Germline CDR1 MNHEY, CDR2 SMNVEV (reference sequence). The CDR3 consists of 15 residues. The CDR3 loop reads CASSSGQGLWETQYF. The CDR3 bases are TGTGCCAGCAGTTCGGGACAGGGTTTATGGGAGACCCAGTACTTC.

This clone was counted a single time. V and J are TRBV5-4 and TRBJ1-2; the D is unclear. V was cut by 4 bases and J by 8 bases, with 18 bases left in between. Germline CDR1 SGHNT, CDR2 YYREEE (reference sequence). This CDR3 has 14 residues. The CDR3 here is CASSVRLSLIGYTF. CDR3 in DNA: TGTGCCAGCAGCGTACGACTATCCCTAATCGGCTACACCTTC.